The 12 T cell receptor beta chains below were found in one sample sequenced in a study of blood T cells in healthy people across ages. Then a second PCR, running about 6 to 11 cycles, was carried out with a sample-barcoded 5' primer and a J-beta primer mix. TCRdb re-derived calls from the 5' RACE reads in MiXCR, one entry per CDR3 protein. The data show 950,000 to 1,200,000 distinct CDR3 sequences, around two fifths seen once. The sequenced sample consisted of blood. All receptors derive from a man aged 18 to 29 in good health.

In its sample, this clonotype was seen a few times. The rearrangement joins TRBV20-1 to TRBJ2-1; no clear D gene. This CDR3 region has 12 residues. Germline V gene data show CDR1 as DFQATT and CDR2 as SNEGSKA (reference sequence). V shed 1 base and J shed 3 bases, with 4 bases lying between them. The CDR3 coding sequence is TGCAGTGCTAGAGCTAGCTACAATGAGCAGTTCTTC. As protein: CSARASYNEQFF.

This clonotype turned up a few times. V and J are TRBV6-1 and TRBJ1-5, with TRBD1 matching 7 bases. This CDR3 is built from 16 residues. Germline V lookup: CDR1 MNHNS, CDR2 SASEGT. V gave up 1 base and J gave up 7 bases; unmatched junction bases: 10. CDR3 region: CASSEDGRGARQPQHF. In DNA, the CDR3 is TGTGCCAGCAGTGAAGATGGCAGGGGGGCTAGACAGCCCCAGCATTTT.

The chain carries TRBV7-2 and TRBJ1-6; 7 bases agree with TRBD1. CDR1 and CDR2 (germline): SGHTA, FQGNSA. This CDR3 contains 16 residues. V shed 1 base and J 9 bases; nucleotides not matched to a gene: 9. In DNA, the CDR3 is TGTGCCAGCAGCTTAGAGAGGGGGCGAGTTGGTTCACCCCTCCACTTT. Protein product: CASSLERGRVGSPLHF.

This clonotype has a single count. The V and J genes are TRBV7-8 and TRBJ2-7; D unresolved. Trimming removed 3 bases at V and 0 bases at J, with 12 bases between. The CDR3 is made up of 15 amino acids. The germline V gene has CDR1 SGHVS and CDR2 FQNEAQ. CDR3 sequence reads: CASSFDPESSYEQYF. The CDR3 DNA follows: TGTGCCAGCAGCTTTGACCCAGAGAGCTCCTACGAGCAGTACTTC.

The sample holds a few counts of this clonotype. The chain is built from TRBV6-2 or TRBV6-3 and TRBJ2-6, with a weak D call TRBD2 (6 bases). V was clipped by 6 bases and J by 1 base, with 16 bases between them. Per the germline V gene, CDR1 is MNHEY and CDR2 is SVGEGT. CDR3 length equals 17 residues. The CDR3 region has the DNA TGTGCCAGCAGGAAACCGGGAGTTAGTTCTGGGGCCAACGTCCTGACTTTC. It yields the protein CASRKPGVSSGANVLTF.

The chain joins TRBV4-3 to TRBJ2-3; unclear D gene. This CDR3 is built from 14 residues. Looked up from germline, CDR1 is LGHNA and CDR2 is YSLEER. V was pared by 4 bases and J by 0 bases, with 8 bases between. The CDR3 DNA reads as TGCGCCAGCAGCCGGGCCGGGAGCACAGATACGCAGTATTTT. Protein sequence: CASSRAGSTDTQYF.

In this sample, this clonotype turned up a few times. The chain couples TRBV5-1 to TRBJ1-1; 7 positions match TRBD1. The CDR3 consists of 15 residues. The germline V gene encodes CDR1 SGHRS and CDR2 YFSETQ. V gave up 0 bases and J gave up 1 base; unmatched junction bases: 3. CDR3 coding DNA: TGCGCCAGCAGCTTGGCAGGGGGAAAGAACACTGAAGCTTTCTTT. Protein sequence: CASSLAGGKNTEAFF. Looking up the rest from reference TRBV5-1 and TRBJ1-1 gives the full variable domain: KAGVTQTPRYLIKTRGQQVTLSCSPISGHRSVSWYQQTPGQGLQFLFEYFSETQRNKGNFPGRFSGRQFSNSRSEMNVSTLELGDSALYLCASSLAGGKNTEAFFGQGTRLTVV.

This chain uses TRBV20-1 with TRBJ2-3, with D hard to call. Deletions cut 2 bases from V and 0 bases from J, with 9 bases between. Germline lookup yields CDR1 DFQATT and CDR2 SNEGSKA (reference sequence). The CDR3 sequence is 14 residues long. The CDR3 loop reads CSARRRISTDTQYF. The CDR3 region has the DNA TGCAGTGCTAGAAGACGGATTAGCACAGATACGCAGTATTTT.

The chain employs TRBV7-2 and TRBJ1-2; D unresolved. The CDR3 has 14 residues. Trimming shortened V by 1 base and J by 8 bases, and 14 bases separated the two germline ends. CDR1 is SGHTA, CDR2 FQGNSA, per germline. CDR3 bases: TGTGCCAGCAGCTTAGATGAACCCCCTGACGGCTACACCTTC. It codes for CASSLDEPPDGYTF. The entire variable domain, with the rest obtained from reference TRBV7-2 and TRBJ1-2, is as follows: GAGVSQSPSNKVTEKGKDVELRCDPISGHTALYWYRQSLGQGLEFLIYFQGNSAPDKSGLPSDRFSAERTGGSVSTLTIQRTQQEDSAVYLCASSLDEPPDGYTFGSGTRLTVV.

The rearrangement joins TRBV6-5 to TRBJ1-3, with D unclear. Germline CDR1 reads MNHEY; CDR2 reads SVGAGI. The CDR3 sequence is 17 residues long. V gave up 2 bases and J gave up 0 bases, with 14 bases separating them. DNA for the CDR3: TGTGCCAGCAGTTACACAGACACTCATAGCTCTGGAAACACCATATATTTT. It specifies CASSYTDTHSSGNTIYF.

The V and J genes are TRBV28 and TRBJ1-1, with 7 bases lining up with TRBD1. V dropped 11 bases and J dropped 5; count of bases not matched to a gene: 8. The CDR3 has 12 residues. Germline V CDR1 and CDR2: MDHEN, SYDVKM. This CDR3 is CAVRQGWTEAFF. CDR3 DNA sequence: TGTGCCGTCCGACAGGGTTGGACTGAAGCTTTCTTT.

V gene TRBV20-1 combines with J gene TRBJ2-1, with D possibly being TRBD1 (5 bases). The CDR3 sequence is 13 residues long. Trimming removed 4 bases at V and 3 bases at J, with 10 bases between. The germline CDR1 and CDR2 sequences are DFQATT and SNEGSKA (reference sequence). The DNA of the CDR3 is TGCAGTGCTACAGGGTTGAGCTACAATGAGCAGTTCTTC. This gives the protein CSATGLSYNEQFF.